What follows are 32 T cell receptor beta chains derived from one specimen sequenced in a study of cytomegalovirus exposure and HLA in healthy donors (dated by TCRdb to about 2017). Preparation of the library involved the immunoSEQ multiplex PCR assay. For the multiplex PCR, a mixture combining 60 forward primers for TCR Vbeta segments and 13 reverse primers for TCR Jbeta segments was used. Not all clones reach the TCRdb copy of this immuneACCESS table, which keeps in-frame sequences only. Checked studies attribute under half of the gap to unresolved V genes and leave the rest unexplained. This sample comprises over 70,000 clones, 76% of them detected only once. Just over 1.4% of the sample is held by the ten biggest clonotypes. Sequencing input: PBMCs. The receptors originated from a male donor in good health and CMV-seronegative.

V and J are TRBV5-8 and TRBJ2-2; D unresolved. V gave up 1 base and J gave up 5 bases, with 12 bases separating them. Germline CDR1 is SGHTS and CDR2 is YDEGEE. This CDR3 is 15 amino acids long. CDR3 protein: CASSLQARWTGELFF. The DNA for the CDR3 is TGTGCCAGCAGCTTGCAGGCCCGTTGGACCGGGGAGCTGTTTTTT.

The rearrangement uses TRBV9 and TRBJ1-1; 8 bases align to TRBD1. This CDR3 spans 17 amino acids. Germline V gene lookup returns CDR1 SGDLS and CDR2 YYNGEE. With 0 bases clipped from V and 4 bases from J, the junction kept 11 bases outside the gene matches. The CDR3 spells CASSVDGTGALSTEAFF. The CDR3 coding sequence is TGTGCCAGCAGCGTAGATGGGACAGGAGCGCTGTCCACTGAAGCTTTCTTT.

J is TRBJ2-5 and V is TRBV29-1; D is possibly TRBD1 (6 bases). V was clipped by 1 base and J by 1 base, with 10 bases between them. The CDR3 has 14 amino acids. Germline CDR1 SQVTM, CDR2 ANQGSEA. CDR3 in amino acids: CSVEVRQVQETQYF. CDR3 in DNA: TGCAGCGTTGAAGTTCGACAGGTCCAAGAGACCCAGTACTTC.

The V gene is TRBV5-6, the J gene TRBJ1-6, with D perhaps matching TRBD1 (5 bases). The V gene lost 3 bases and the J gene lost 7 bases, with 17 bases spanning the gap. The CDR3 runs 16 residues. Germline V lookup: CDR1 SGHDT, CDR2 YYEEEE. The CDR3 loop reads CASSSRLAGPNSPLHF. CDR3 DNA sequence: TGTGCCAGCAGCTCCCGTTTGGCAGGGCCGAATTCACCCCTCCACTTT.

V is TRBV19 and J is TRBJ2-3; a possible D gene is TRBD1 (5 bases). Per the germline V gene, CDR1 is LNHDA and CDR2 is SQIVND (reference sequence). CDR3 size: 15 residues. The V end was cut by 1 base, the J end by 1 base, with 9 bases between. The CDR3 region has the DNA TGTGCCAGTAGTATAGCAGGGTCGGGCACAGATACGCAGTATTTT. Translation: CASSIAGSGTDTQYF.

Turning to this clone: At the DNA level, this CDR3 is encoded by other sequences in the same sample as well. The chain links TRBV10-3 to TRBJ1-1; 7 bases are shared with TRBD1. The germline gives CDR1 ENHRY, CDR2 SYGVKD. The CDR3 totals 16 residues. Trimming took 5 bases from V and 10 from J; bases not matched to a gene: 19. This CDR3 is CAISLGDGTDHWGAFF. The CDR3 DNA sequence: TGTGCCATCAGTTTGGGAGACGGGACAGATCACTGGGGAGCTTTCTTT.

This clone came up once. The CDR3 bases are TGCGCCAGCAGCTTGCCCGCAGGGGGCGATGGCTACACCTTC. It codes for CASSLPAGGDGYTF. J is TRBJ1-2 and V is TRBV5-1; 8 bases fit TRBD1. The germline V gene encodes CDR1 SGHRS and CDR2 YFSETQ. The trim removed 1 base at V and 6 bases at J, leaving 5 bases unmatched. The CDR3 contains 14 residues.

The chain employs TRBV10-2 and TRBJ2-6, with D possibly matching TRBD2 (6 bases). The germline gives CDR1 WSHSY, CDR2 SAAADI. This CDR3 spans 15 amino acids. Trimming shortened V by 5 bases and J by 2 bases, and 10 bases separated the two germline ends. The CDR3 DNA follows: TGCGCCAGCAGTTTAAGACTAGCTGGGGCCAACGTCCTGACTTTC. Its protein product is CASSLRLAGANVLTF.

As regards this clone: A junction end diverges from the germline sequence, so it may reflect a read error. The chain combines TRBV7-8 with TRBJ2-4; 8 bases line up with TRBD2. The CDR3 has 21 residues. In germline, CDR1 is SGHVS, CDR2 FQNEAQ. CDR3 residues: CASSSKRLGGASFTAKNSQYF. Here the CDR3 DNA reads TGTGCCAGCAGCTCGAAGCGCCTCGGGGGGGCCAGTTTTACTGCCAAAAACAGTCAGTACTTC.

The chain has TRBV19 and TRBJ2-7, with 9 nucleotides matching TRBD1. V shed 11 bases and J 5 bases; nucleotides not matched to a gene: 19. The CDR3 length is 16 residues. CDR1 is LNHDA and CDR2 is SQIVND in the germline V gene (reference sequence). CDR3 loop: CACSSGTGFVCHEQYF. CDR3 in DNA: TGTGCCTGTTCGTCTGGGACAGGGTTTGTTTGTCACGAGCAGTACTTC.

This chain joins TRBV18 and TRBJ1-4; 9 bases map to TRBD1. The V gene end was trimmed by 3 bases and the J gene end by 5 bases; junction bases not matched to a gene: 1. The CDR3 runs to 14 residues. Germline-derived CDR1 and CDR2 are KGHSH and LQKENI. CDR3 nucleotide sequence: TGTGCCAGCTCACCCGGACAGGGGAATGAAAAACTGTTTTTT. Amino acids: CASSPGQGNEKLFF.

The genes are TRBV9 and TRBJ2-7; the D gene is possibly TRBD1 (6 bases). The germline V gene encodes CDR1 SGDLS and CDR2 YYNGEE. V lost 2 bases and J lost 7, with 13 bases in between. CDR3 length: 13 amino acids. Here the CDR3 reads CASSVGRGNEQYF. The DNA for the CDR3 is TGTGCCAGCAGCGTCGGAAGGGGGAATGAGCAGTACTTC. Combining the CDR3 with reference TRBV9 and TRBJ2-7 gives the whole variable domain DSGVTQTPKHLITATGQRVTLRCSPRSGDLSVYWYQQSLDQGLQFLIQYYNGEERAKGNILERFSAQQFPDLHSELNLSSLELGDSALYFCASSVGRGNEQYFGPGTRLTVT.

The chain links TRBV6-5 to TRBJ1-1; D perhaps matches TRBD1 (5 bases). CDR1 MNHEY and CDR2 SVGAGI come from the germline V gene. This CDR3 has 13 residues. Trimming removed 6 bases at V and 6 bases at J, with 14 bases between. DNA for the CDR3: TGTGCCAGCAGCCAAGGGGAAACGGCTGAAGCTTTCTTT. As protein: CASSQGETAEAFF.

This rearrangement joins TRBV15 to TRBJ2-7; TRBD1 matches 9 bases. V dropped 3 bases and J dropped 4; count of bases not matched to a gene: 7. Germline lookup yields CDR1 LNHNV and CDR2 YYDKDF (reference sequence). The CDR3 spans 15 residues. For the CDR3, the DNA is TGTGCCACCAGCAGCGGGACAGGGCCCGGGTACGAGCAGTACTTC. Protein sequence: CATSSGTGPGYEQYF. The full variable domain, with the rest looked up from reference TRBV15 and TRBJ2-7, is DAMVIQNPRYQVTQFGKPVTLSCSQTLNHNVMYWYQQKSSQAPKLLFHYYDKDFNNEADTPDNFQSRRPNTSFCFLDIRSPGLGDTAMYLCATSSGTGPGYEQYFGPGTRLTVT.

The chain links TRBV7-2 to TRBJ2-2, with 8 nucleotides matching TRBD1. Trimming at V came to 2 bases and at J to 1 base, leaving 3 bases not matched to a gene. Germline V gene sequence: CDR1 SGHTA, CDR2 FQGNSA. CDR3 size: 16 residues. CDR3 DNA sequence: TGTGCCAGCAGCTTACTTGGGACAGGGAACACCGGGGAGCTGTTTTTT. Translation gives CASSLLGTGNTGELFF.

The J gene is TRBJ2-1, the V gene TRBV18; D may be TRBD2 (7 bases). This CDR3 contains 20 residues. The V end was cut by 0 bases, the J end by 0 bases, with 21 bases between. Germline loops: CDR1 KGHSH, CDR2 LQKENI. Here the CDR3 DNA reads TGTGCCAGCTCACCACCGGTGGGGGGGCCCTCGAGAAGCTCCTACAATGAGCAGTTCTTC. It codes for CASSPPVGGPSRSSYNEQFF.

This sequence joins TRBV11-3 and TRBJ2-7, with TRBD2 matching over 7 bases. CDR1 SGHNT and CDR2 YENEEA come from the germline V gene. Germline trimming cut 5 bases from V and 6 bases from J; bases unmatched to any gene: 4. The CDR3 runs to 12 residues. The CDR3 here is CASSGGGTEQYF. The CDR3 DNA follows: TGTGCCAGCAGCGGGGGGGGGACCGAGCAGTACTTC.

The count of this clone is one. The gene calls are TRBV30 and TRBJ1-2; TRBD1 aligns across 9 bases. CDR3 size: 13 residues. Germline trimming cut 4 bases from V and 4 bases from J; bases unmatched to any gene: 4. Germline lookup yields CDR1 GTSNPN and CDR2 SVGIG (reference sequence). The CDR3 reads CAWTMDRGYGYTF. For the CDR3, the DNA is TGTGCCTGGACCATGGACAGGGGCTATGGCTACACCTTC.

The genes are TRBV7-2 and TRBJ2-7, with TRBD1 as a possible D gene (5 bases). V lost 3 bases, J lost 4 bases, and 16 bases lay in between. Looked up from germline, CDR1 is SGHTA and CDR2 is FQGNSA. The CDR3 is 15 residues long. The CDR3 DNA reads TGTGCCAGCAGCTTTATGCAGGGTTTGTCTTACGAGCAGTACTTC. Its protein product is CASSFMQGLSYEQYF. The full variable domain, in which reference TRBV7-2 and TRBJ2-7 provide the parts outside the CDR3, is GAGVSQSPSNKVTEKGKDVELRCDPISGHTALYWYRQSLGQGLEFLIYFQGNSAPDKSGLPSDRFSAERTGGSVSTLTIQRTQQEDSAVYLCASSFMQGLSYEQYFGPGTRLTVT.

The chain is built from TRBV28 and TRBJ1-1; the match to TRBD1 covers 9 bases. This CDR3 has 17 residues. Germline loops: CDR1 MDHEN, CDR2 SYDVKM. V lost 3 bases to trimming and J lost 1 base; unmatched junction nucleotides: 9. The CDR3: CASSFLTQGAENTEAFF. The CDR3 DNA sequence: TGTGCCAGCAGTTTCCTAACACAGGGGGCAGAGAACACTGAAGCTTTCTTT.

CDR3 in amino acids: CASSPQIQETQYF. The CDR3 DNA is TGTGCCAGCAGTCCCCAGATCCAAGAGACCCAGTACTTC. V gene TRBV28 combines with J gene TRBJ2-5; D is uncertain. The ends were cut back, 5 bases at V and 1 base at J, with 8 bases in the middle. Germline assignment: CDR1 MDHEN and CDR2 SYDVKM. This CDR3 is built from 13 residues. The whole variable domain, filled in from reference TRBV28 and TRBJ2-5, reads DVKVTQSSRYLVKRTGEKVFLECVQDMDHENMFWYRQDPGLGLRLIYFSYDVKMKEKGDIPEGYSVSREKKERFSLILESASTNQTSMYLCASSPQIQETQYFGPGTRLLVL.

Here the CDR3 reads CASGLSGRVGSYEQYF. The CDR3 DNA sequence: TGTGCCAGCGGACTCAGCGGGAGGGTCGGCTCCTACGAGCAGTACTTC. The chain is built from TRBV6-6 and TRBJ2-7; 10 bases fit TRBD2. Trimming cost V 8 bases and J 0 bases; bases outside gene matches: 10. The CDR3 is 16 amino acids. The germline gives CDR1 MNHNY, CDR2 SVGAGI (reference sequence).

This clone has a handful of counts. The V and J genes are TRBV5-1 and TRBJ1-2; 9 bases map to TRBD1. Germline loops: CDR1 SGHRS, CDR2 YFSETQ. V lost 4 bases and J lost 7; bases outside the gene matches: 2. The CDR3 is 12 residues long. Here the CDR3 DNA reads TGCGCCAGCAGCGGGGACAGGGTTGGCTACACCTTC. It encodes CASSGDRVGYTF.

The gene calls are TRBV27 and TRBJ1-5; 11 nucleotides align to TRBD1. From germline, CDR1 is MNHEY and CDR2 SMNVEV (reference sequence). The CDR3 extends over 15 amino acids. After removal of 5 bases from V and 7 bases from J, the junction contained 7 bases not matched to a gene. The CDR3 bases are TGTGCCAGCAGTCCGCGGACAGGGGGCGTCCAGCCCCAGCATTTT. It codes for CASSPRTGGVQPQHF.

This chain joins TRBV7-9 and TRBJ2-7; no definite D call. The CDR3 sequence is 15 residues long. Germline CDR1 reads SEHNR; CDR2 reads FQNEAQ (reference sequence). Trimming took off 5 bases at V and 4 bases at J, with 18 bases between the two ends. Here the CDR3 reads CASSPRIGSLYEQYF. DNA for the CDR3: TGTGCCAGCAGCCCGCGGATCGGGTCCCTATACGAGCAGTACTTC.

This chain links TRBV9 with TRBJ2-7; D possibly corresponds to TRBD1 (6 bases). The germline V and J ends were trimmed by 2 bases and 3 bases, with 15 bases remaining between them. The CDR3 contains 15 residues. Germline V gives CDR1 SGDLS, CDR2 YYNGEE. CDR3 loop: CASSVTGSADYEQYF. The CDR3 nucleotides read TGTGCCAGCAGCGTCACAGGGTCGGCCGACTACGAGCAGTACTTC.

The chain couples TRBV9 to TRBJ2-1; D remains unclear. The CDR3 covers 15 residues. Germline V gives CDR1 SGDLS, CDR2 YYNGEE. Trimming shortened V by 0 bases and J by 2 bases, and 9 bases separated the two germline ends. In DNA, the CDR3 is TGTGCCAGCAGCGTAGCAATTGGCACCTACAATGAGCAGTTCTTC. Protein product: CASSVAIGTYNEQFF.

CDR3 loop: CAISETFEDTEAFF. CDR3 in DNA: TGTGCCATCAGTGAGACTTTCGAGGACACTGAAGCTTTCTTT. The V call is TRBV10-3, the J call TRBJ1-1; D gene ambiguous. Germline-derived CDR1 and CDR2 are ENHRY and SYGVKD. Trimming pared 2 bases from V and 3 bases from J, leaving 10 bases between. The CDR3 consists of 14 residues.

The chain joins TRBV5-1 to TRBJ2-5, with TRBD1 identical over 8 bases. Trimming removed 2 bases from V and 4 bases from J; junction bases left unmatched: 4. The CDR3 runs 14 residues. The germline V gene encodes CDR1 SGHRS and CDR2 YFSETQ. The CDR3 loop reads CASSLTGGGETQYF. CDR3 DNA sequence: TGCGCCAGCAGCTTAACAGGGGGTGGAGAGACCCAGTACTTC.

Remarks on this clone: Compared with germline, one end of the junction differs, possibly owing to a read error. The identical CDR3 is also encoded by other nucleotide sequences in the sample. DNA for the CDR3: TGCGCCAGCAGCCAAGGACATCTCAACATTAATTCACCCCTCCATTTT. It encodes CASSQGHLNINSPLHF. This sequence joins TRBV5-1 and TRBJ1-6, with D possibly matching TRBD1 (5 bases). The CDR3 sequence is 16 residues long. Germline assignment: CDR1 SGHRS and CDR2 YFSETQ.

The chain has TRBV19 and TRBJ1-1; tentatively, D is TRBD1 (5 bases). CDR3 length: 15 amino acids. Germline values: CDR1 LNHDA, CDR2 SQIVND (reference sequence). Trimming stripped 3 bases from V and 7 bases from J, with 18 bases between. CDR3 residues: CASSILAGGRSEAFF. In DNA, the CDR3 is TGTGCCAGTAGTATCCTCGCGGGGGGGAGGAGTGAAGCTTTCTTT.

CDR3 nucleotide sequence: TGTGCCAGCAGTTGGGCCAAGGGGAATCAGCCCCAGCATTTT. It encodes CASSWAKGNQPQHF. This chain uses TRBV6-1 with TRBJ1-5; D is possibly TRBD1 (5 bases). Between the trimmed V and J ends, which lost 5 bases and 4 bases, there was a span of 12 bases. The CDR3 loop spans 14 amino acids. Per germline, CDR1 MNHNS and CDR2 SASEGT.